Listed below are T cell receptor beta chains from one sample, sequenced in a study of Graves' ophthalmopathy and Graves' hyperthyroidism. TCRdb used MiXCR to reprocess the multiplex PCR reads, holding one entry per CDR3 protein. The sample yields 650,000 to 800,000 distinct CDR3 sequences, about 41% seen once. Specimen: peripheral blood. These receptors came from an adult man with Graves' ophthalmopathy. The CDR3 runs from the conserved cysteine through the conserved F or W. A D gene is named only where the DNA matches it firmly. Clone size, where shown, is once, few, many, or a class for clones that have expanded.

abundance | d_gene | j_gene | v_gene | len | CDR3nt | CDR3aa
. | . | TRBJ2-7 | TRBV20-1 | 14 | TGCAGTGCTGGCACCCCGGCCGGAACCTACGAGCAGTACTTC | CSAGTPAGTYEQYF
many | . | TRBJ1-1 | TRBV7-9 | 15 | TGTGCCAGCAGCGCGCAGGGGACGGGGAACACTGAAGCTTTCTTT | CASSAQGTGNTEAFF
many | TRBD1 | TRBJ1-6 | TRBV2 | 15 | TGTGCCAGCAGGGTACAGGGGGCACAGAATTCACCCCTCCACTTT | CASRVQGAQNSPLHF
many | TRBD2 | TRBJ2-7 | TRBV11-2 | 14 | TGTGCCAGCAGCTTAGCGGGGGGGTTGCCCGAGCAGTACTTC | CASSLAGGLPEQYF
few | . | TRBJ1-5 | TRBV6-1 | 14 | TGTGCCAGCAGTGAAGGCGCGGCGGAATCCGCCCAGCATTTT | CASSEGAAESAQHF
many | TRBD1 | TRBJ1-3 | TRBV20-1 | 14 | TGCAGTGCGTCAACAGGGGGAAGTGGAAACACCATATATTTT | CSASTGGSGNTIYF
. | . | TRBJ1-1 | TRBV2 | 10 | TGTGCCAGCAGGGGGGGCGTAGCTTTCTTT | CASRGGVAFF
. | . | TRBJ2-7 | TRBV6-6 | 18 | TGTGCCAGCAGTTACGGGACATATGGGAGGGACGCTTCCTACGAGCAGTACTTC | CASSYGTYGRDASYEQYF
. | . | TRBJ1-4 | TRBV25-1 | 16 | TGTGCCTGCAGTGCGAGGGTCCAGAACCGGGGAGAAAAACTGTTTTTT | CACSARVQNRGEKLFF
few | . | TRBJ2-5 | TRBV27 | 14 | TGTGCCAGCAGGGACAGCCAGTACCAAGAGACCCAGTACTTC | CASRDSQYQETQYF
many | . | TRBJ1-2 | TRBV13 | 16 | TGTGCCAGCAGCCACTCGGGGGGGGCGGAGAACTATGGCTACACCTTC | CASSHSGGAENYGYTF
. | . | TRBJ2-7 | TRBV7-3 | 11 | TGTGCCAGCAGCTTAGTCAGGGGGCAGTACTTC | CASSLVRGQYF
many | . | TRBJ2-6 | TRBV10-3 | 13 | TGTGCCATCATGGGGGCTGGGGCCAACGTCCTGACTTTC | CAIMGAGANVLTF
once | . | TRBJ2-1 | TRBV20-1 | 14 | TGCAGTGCTAGTCGGGGAGATGGGGGCAATGAGCAGTTCTTC | CSASRGDGGNEQFF
once | . | TRBJ1-2 | TRBV7-6 | 15 | TGTGCCAGCAGCGGAGGACAGAGTTTGGACTATGGCTACACCTTC | CASSGGQSLDYGYTF
few | TRBD1 | TRBJ1-3 | TRBV20-1 | 12 | TGCAGTGCTCGGGACAGCGGAAACACCATATATTTT | CSARDSGNTIYF
. | TRBD1 | TRBJ1-4 | TRBV20-1 | 19 | TGCAGTGCTAGAGTGGTCCAATCCGGGACAGGGAACCTTAATGAAAAACTGTTTTTT | CSARVVQSGTGNLNEKLFF
. | TRBD1 | TRBJ1-5 | TRBV7-9 | 13 | TGTGCCAGCAGCGGGACAGAGGCCGGGACCCAGCATTTT | CASSGTEAGTQHF
many | TRBD1 | TRBJ2-5 | TRBV20-1 | 14 | TGCAGTGCCATACAAGACAGGGTGAGAGAGACCCAGTACTTC | CSAIQDRVRETQYF
many | . | TRBJ1-3 | TRBV7-2 | 15 | TGTGCCAGCAGCTTAGAAATCGGTTCTGGAAACACCATATATTTT | CASSLEIGSGNTIYF
few | TRBD2 | TRBJ2-7 | TRBV12-3/TRBV12-4 | 16 | TGTGCCAGCAGTTCAAATCTAGCGGGAGAAGTCTACGAGCAGTACTTC | CASSSNLAGEVYEQYF
. | TRBD2 | TRBJ2-7 | TRBV7-8 | 15 | TGTGCCAGCAGCCTACAACTAGCGGGAGTTAACGAGCAGTACTTC | CASSLQLAGVNEQYF
. | . | TRBJ2-2 | TRBV4-1 | 15 | TGCGCCAGCAGCCAACACGGGGCGAACACCGGGGAGCTGTTTTTT | CASSQHGANTGELFF
many | TRBD1 | TRBJ1-2 | TRBV7-2 | 14 | TGTGCCAGCAGCTTAGACAGGGGGGACTATGGCTACACCTTC | CASSLDRGDYGYTF
many | TRBD2 | TRBJ2-7 | TRBV19 | 15 | TGTGCCAGTAGCGGAGGACTAGCGGGGATCTACGAGCAGTACTTC | CASSGGLAGIYEQYF
. | . | TRBJ1-2 | TRBV10-3 | 13 | TGTGCCACCAGAGACGTCAGCAACTATGGCTACACCTTC | CATRDVSNYGYTF
few | . | TRBJ2-1 | TRBV24-1 | 11 | TGTGCCACCAGCTCTACCGATGTGCAGTTCTTC | CATSSTDVQFF
. | TRBD2 | TRBJ2-5 | TRBV7-2 | 15 | TGTGCCAGCAGCGGTAGCGGGGGCGGCCAAGAGACCCAGTACTTC | CASSGSGGGQETQYF
. | . | TRBJ1-5 | TRBV4-1 | 14 | TGCGCCAGCAGCCAAACGTATAGCAATCAGCCCCAGCATTTT | CASSQTYSNQPQHF
few | TRBD1 | TRBJ2-2 | TRBV11-2 | 17 | TGTGCCAGCAGCTTAGCCCAGAGGACAGGGCTTGCCGGGGAGCTGTTTTTT | CASSLAQRTGLAGELFF
. | TRBD2 | TRBJ2-7 | TRBV7-8 | 18 | TGTGCCAGCAGCTCGTCCGGGACTAGCGGCTATAGCTCCTACGAGCAGTACTTC | CASSSSGTSGYSSYEQYF
. | TRBD2 | TRBJ2-7 | TRBV6-1 | 12 | TGTGCCACCTGGGGAGGGGTTGACGAGCAGTACTTC | CATWGGVDEQYF
. | . | TRBJ2-5 | TRBV7-2 | 14 | TGTGCCAGCAACCCGGGGCCGTCTCAGCAGACCCAGTACTTC | CASNPGPSQQTQYF
. | TRBD2 | TRBJ2-5 | TRBV5-6 | 16 | TGTGCCAGCAGCTTAACTAGCGGGGGGGCCTGGGAGACCCAGTACTTC | CASSLTSGGAWETQYF
once | TRBD1 | TRBJ2-5 | TRBV7-2 | 15 | TGTGCCAGCAGCGTATCCGATCGGACAGGGGAGACCCAGTACTTC | CASSVSDRTGETQYF
many | . | TRBJ2-5 | TRBV7-2 | 15 | TGTGCCAGCAGCTTGCAGGAAACAGGAAGCGAGACCCAGTACTTC | CASSLQETGSETQYF
. | . | TRBJ1-1 | TRBV11-3 | 16 | TGTGCCAGCAGCCCCCCGGGGTTGGTCGCGTACACTGAAGCTTTCTTT | CASSPPGLVAYTEAFF
. | . | TRBJ1-4 | TRBV2 | 13 | TGTGCCAGCAAGGAGGCAGAGAATGAAAAACTGTTTTTT | CASKEAENEKLFF
few | TRBD2 | TRBJ2-2 | TRBV5-1 | 15 | TGCGCCAGCAGCACCGGACTAGCGGAAACCGGGGAGCTGTTTTTT | CASSTGLAETGELFF
once | . | TRBJ1-6 | TRBV19 | 16 | TGTGCCAGTAGTGTATTACTTGGACAGCGGAGTTCACCCCTCCACTTT | CASSVLLGQRSSPLHF
few | TRBD2 | TRBJ2-2 | TRBV9 | 17 | TGTGCCAGCAGCCCGAGGACTAGCGGGGAACACACCGGGGAGCTGTTTTTT | CASSPRTSGEHTGELFF
many | . | TRBJ1-1 | TRBV12-3/TRBV12-4 | 15 | TGTGCCAGCAGCTTCCATCCGGGACAGAACACTGAAGCTTTCTTT | CASSFHPGQNTEAFF
. | . | TRBJ1-2 | TRBV10-3 | 14 | TGTGCCAGCAGAGCCGTAGGGGCGAACTATGGCTACACCTTC | CASRAVGANYGYTF
once | TRBD1 | TRBJ2-5 | TRBV12-3/TRBV12-4 | 14 | TGTGCCAGCAGTTCCCAGGGGGCGACGGAGACCCAGTACTTC | CASSSQGATETQYF
many | . | TRBJ1-5 | TRBV29-1 | 16 | TGCAGCGTTGAACTCGAAGGGCTCTGGAGCAATCAGCCCCAGCATTTT | CSVELEGLWSNQPQHF
. | . | TRBJ2-2 | TRBV29-1 | 11 | TGCAGCGTTGTTGAGATGGGGAGGCTGTTTTTT | CSVVEMGRLFF
. | . | TRBJ2-5 | TRBV11-3 | 15 | TGTGCCAGCAGCTCAAGGGGGGACAAGCAAGAGACCCAGTACTTC | CASSSRGDKQETQYF
many | . | TRBJ2-6 | TRBV25-1 | 15 | TGTGCCAGCTTTGGGACCGGGATTGGGGCCAACGTCCTGACTTTC | CASFGTGIGANVLTF
many | . | TRBJ2-5 | TRBV7-3 | 13 | TGTGCCAGCAGCTTGTCCCCGCAAGAGACCCAGTACTTC | CASSLSPQETQYF
many | . | TRBJ2-5 | TRBV10-3 | 13 | TGTGCCATCAGTGTGAGGGGCGCGGAGACCCAGTACTTC | CAISVRGAETQYF
. | TRBD1 | TRBJ2-2 | TRBV2 | 15 | TGTGCCAGCGTTACAGGGGGGTATGGCACCGGGGAGCTGTTTTTT | CASVTGGYGTGELFF
. | . | TRBJ1-5 | TRBV7-2 | 15 | TGTGCCAGCAGCGTCGACTGGTCCTACGAGCAGCCCCAGCATTTT | CASSVDWSYEQPQHF
many | . | TRBJ1-5 | TRBV15 | 20 | TGTGCCACCAGCAGAGTAGTGGGAGGGACCTACGCCGGGGACAATCAGCCCCAGCATTTT | CATSRVVGGTYAGDNQPQHF
few | TRBD1 | TRBJ1-5 | TRBV7-9 | 14 | TGTGCCAGCGGCACAGGGGGTAGATACCAGCCCCAGCATTTT | CASGTGGRYQPQHF
few | TRBD1 | TRBJ1-2 | TRBV6-5 | 11 | TGTGCCAGCTGGGACAGCTCTGGCTACACCTTC | CASWDSSGYTF
few | . | TRBJ1-6 | TRBV11-2 | 14 | TGTGCCAGCAGCTTTCGTGACATCGATTCACCCCTCCACTTT | CASSFRDIDSPLHF
many | TRBD1 | TRBJ1-2 | TRBV5-6 | 15 | TGTGCCAGCAGCTTACGGTCGACAGGGCACCATGGCTACACCTTC | CASSLRSTGHHGYTF
many | . | TRBJ2-2 | TRBV29-1 | 12 | TGCAGCGTTGAGCAAGGGCCCGGGGAGCTGTTTTTT | CSVEQGPGELFF
. | . | TRBJ2-7 | TRBV7-3 | 15 | TGTGCCAGCAGCCAATCAACGACAGCAACCTACGAGCAGTACTTC | CASSQSTTATYEQYF
. | . | TRBJ1-1 | TRBV4-2 | 13 | TGTGCCAGCAGACAGGGAGGCAGCACTGAAGCTTTCTTT | CASRQGGSTEAFF